The 18 T cell receptor beta chains presented below share a single source sample, sequenced in a study of cytomegalovirus exposure and HLA in healthy donors. A multiplex PCR was run with 60 Vbeta primers and 13 Jbeta primers. Only in-frame clones appear in the TCRdb table, and some are missing; sequencing was by immunoSEQ multiplex PCR. The data hold 150,000 to 200,000 clones, with around three quarters observed a single time. Sequenced: PBMCs. The receptors were gathered from a woman aged 25 to 45 in good health and CMV-seropositive.

The chain couples TRBV5-1 to TRBJ1-2; D unresolved. The germline V and J ends were trimmed by 4 bases and 6 bases, with 10 bases remaining between them. The CDR3 is 12 amino acids. CDR1 is SGHRS and CDR2 is YFSETQ in the germline V gene. The CDR3 spells CASSLATNGYTF. The CDR3 DNA is TGCGCCAGCAGCCTGGCGACAAATGGCTACACCTTC.

The rearrangement uses TRBV4-1 and TRBJ2-4, with 7 bases that match TRBD2. Germline V gene data show CDR1 as MGHRA and CDR2 as YSYEKL. The trim removed 2 bases at V and 0 bases at J, leaving 7 bases unmatched. The CDR3 covers 17 residues. Here the CDR3 reads CASSQPGGSIAKNIQYF. The CDR3 DNA follows: TGCGCCAGCAGCCAACCCGGGGGGTCTATAGCCAAAAACATTCAGTACTTC.

The chain uses TRBV14 and TRBJ1-1, with TRBD1 matching 8 bases. From germline, CDR1 is SGHDN and CDR2 FVKESK. This CDR3 contains 15 residues. The J segment lost 0 bases and the V segment lost 5 bases, leaving 5 bases of the junction unmatched. The CDR3 sequence: CASSDWTGLNTEAFF. The CDR3 nucleotides are TGTGCCAGCAGCGACTGGACAGGGCTGAACACTGAAGCTTTCTTT.

This clone was picked up a small number of times. The rearrangement joins TRBV19 to TRBJ2-7; no firm D call. V was pared by 7 bases and J by 1 base, with 14 bases between. The CDR3 sequence is 14 residues long. Germline CDR1 reads LNHDA; CDR2 reads SQIVND (reference sequence). CDR3 coding DNA: TGTGCCAGTAAGGAGTTGGCGGAGTCCTACGAGCAGTACTTC. Its protein is CASKELAESYEQYF.

V and J are TRBV6-5 and TRBJ1-5; D is unresolved. Trimming stripped 5 bases from V and 3 bases from J, with 8 bases between. The CDR3 loop spans 13 amino acids. Germline V gene lookup returns CDR1 MNHEY and CDR2 SVGAGI. This CDR3 reads CASSQNINQPQHF. The CDR3 DNA sequence: TGTGCCAGCAGTCAGAACATCAATCAGCCCCAGCATTTT.

The rearrangement links TRBV5-1 to TRBJ2-5, with D perhaps matching TRBD2 (5 bases). V was trimmed by 2 bases and J by 5 bases, leaving 13 bases between them. This CDR3 is 14 amino acids long. CDR1 and CDR2 from the germline V gene are SGHRS and YFSETQ. CDR3 coding DNA: TGCGCCAGCAGCTTTAACGGGGAAAGGGAGACCCAGTACTTC. Encoded protein: CASSFNGERETQYF.

This sequence joins TRBV25-1 and TRBJ2-3, with D possibly TRBD2 on 6 matching bases. CDR3 length: 15 residues. V was cut by 7 bases and J by 2 bases, with 16 bases left in between. The V gene's germline CDR1 is MGHDK and CDR2 SYGVNS. The CDR3 loop reads CASTGTGRFTDTQYF. The CDR3 DNA reads as TGTGCCAGCACTGGGACTGGCCGATTCACAGATACGCAGTATTTT.

The V call is TRBV30, the J call TRBJ1-2; TRBD1 agrees at 8 bases. Losses at the gene ends were 3 bases for V and 14 bases for J; bases not matched to a gene: 17. The CDR3 sequence is 14 residues long. Germline V gene data show CDR1 as GTSNPN and CDR2 as SVGIG (reference sequence). The CDR3 region has the DNA TGTGCCTGGAGGCGATCGGGGAACAGGGGGGTGGTGACCTTC. This translates into CAWRRSGNRGVVTF.

The chain joins TRBV5-1 to TRBJ2-3; D is undetermined. The CDR3 spans 13 residues. Trimming pared 1 base from V and 5 bases from J, leaving 8 bases between. From germline, CDR1 is SGHRS and CDR2 YFSETQ. The CDR3 region is CASSLNVGDTQYF. In DNA form, the CDR3 reads TGCGCCAGCAGCTTGAACGTCGGAGATACGCAGTATTTT.

The chain joins TRBV5-1 to TRBJ1-2, with D tentatively TRBD1 (6 bases). V dropped 0 bases and J dropped 3 bases, with 15 bases sitting between them. CDR1 and CDR2 from the germline V gene are SGHRS and YFSETQ. CDR3 size: 16 residues. CDR3 bases: TGCGCCAGCAGCTTGGGGCCGGGACAAGGCGACTATGGCTACACCTTC. This translates into CASSLGPGQGDYGYTF.

The gene calls are TRBV27 and TRBJ2-5; tentatively, D is TRBD1 (5 bases). The germline V gene has CDR1 MNHEY and CDR2 SMNVEV (reference sequence). V dropped 3 bases and J dropped 2 bases, with 16 bases sitting between them. CDR3 size: 16 residues. CDR3: CASSFLGPRAQETQYF. As DNA, the CDR3 is TGTGCCAGCAGTTTCTTAGGCCCCAGGGCGCAAGAGACCCAGTACTTC.

The chain uses TRBV29-1 and TRBJ1-1; 8 bases line up with TRBD1. This CDR3 comprises 14 residues. Trimming at V came to 7 bases and at J to 5 bases, leaving 12 bases not matched to a gene. CDR1 is SQVTM and CDR2 is ANQGSEA in the germline V gene. This CDR3 reads CSADRGRGGTEAFF. In DNA form, the CDR3 reads TGCAGCGCAGACAGGGGAAGGGGAGGAACTGAAGCTTTCTTT. Using reference TRBV29-1 and TRBJ1-1 for the parts outside the CDR3, the full variable domain is SAVISQKPSRDICQRGTSLTIQCQVDSQVTMMFWYRQQPGQSLTLIATANQGSEATYESGFVIDKFPISRPNLTFSTLTVSNMSPEDSSIYLCSADRGRGGTEAFFGQGTRLTVV.

The chain links TRBV13 to TRBJ2-1; maybe TRBD2 (6 bases). The CDR3 extends over 19 amino acids. Trimming took off 0 bases at V and 0 bases at J, with 18 bases between the two ends. Per germline, CDR1 PRHDT and CDR2 FYEKMQ (reference sequence). The CDR3 bases are TGTGCCAGCAGCTTAGGCCTTCTTACGGGCGGGGTCTCCTACAATGAGCAGTTCTTC. The encoded protein is CASSLGLLTGGVSYNEQFF.

V is TRBV12-5 and J is TRBJ1-1, with D unclear. The germline V gene has CDR1 LGHNT and CDR2 FRNRAP. The CDR3 contains 14 residues. The V gene lost 2 bases and the J gene lost 5 bases, with 12 bases spanning the gap. The CDR3 DNA is TGTGCTAGTGGTTTGATGAATGGAGGGACTGAAGCTTTCTTT. Protein product: CASGLMNGGTEAFF.

The genes are TRBV7-2 and TRBJ2-7, with a weak D call TRBD1 (5 bases). Per the germline V gene, CDR1 is SGHTA and CDR2 is FQGNSA. V was shortened by 1 base and J by 4 bases, with 17 bases between the two germline ends. The CDR3 totals 16 residues. CDR3 sequence (DNA): TGTGCCAGCAGCTTAGGCGCCCCGAAGGGGTCATACGAGCAGTACTTC. Amino acids: CASSLGAPKGSYEQYF.

V usage is TRBV11-2 and J usage is TRBJ2-7; D perhaps matches TRBD1 (5 bases). Trimming stripped 6 bases from V and 3 bases from J, with 15 bases between. The CDR3 runs to 14 residues. Germline V gene data show CDR1 as SGHAT and CDR2 as FQNNGV. The CDR3 DNA reads TGTGCCAGCAGGCAAGGGGCTCATTTCTACGAGCAGTACTTC. It codes for CASRQGAHFYEQYF.

The genes are TRBV30 and TRBJ2-5; no reliable D call. Between the trimmed V and J ends, which lost 5 bases and 3 bases, there was a span of 16 bases. Germline CDR1 is GTSNPN and CDR2 is SVGIG (reference sequence). This CDR3 region has 14 residues. The CDR3 DNA reads TGTGCCTGGGAGGTTATTGGCAGAGAAGAGACCCAGTACTTC. Its protein is CAWEVIGREETQYF.

The rearrangement links TRBV7-2 to TRBJ2-1, with no clear D. Trimming shortened V by 3 bases and J by 8 bases, and 5 bases separated the two germline ends. CDR1 and CDR2 (germline): SGHTA, FQGNSA. The CDR3 consists of 11 residues. CDR3 coding DNA: TGTGCCAGCAGCTTTCCTTATGAGCAGTTCTTC. As protein: CASSFPYEQFF.